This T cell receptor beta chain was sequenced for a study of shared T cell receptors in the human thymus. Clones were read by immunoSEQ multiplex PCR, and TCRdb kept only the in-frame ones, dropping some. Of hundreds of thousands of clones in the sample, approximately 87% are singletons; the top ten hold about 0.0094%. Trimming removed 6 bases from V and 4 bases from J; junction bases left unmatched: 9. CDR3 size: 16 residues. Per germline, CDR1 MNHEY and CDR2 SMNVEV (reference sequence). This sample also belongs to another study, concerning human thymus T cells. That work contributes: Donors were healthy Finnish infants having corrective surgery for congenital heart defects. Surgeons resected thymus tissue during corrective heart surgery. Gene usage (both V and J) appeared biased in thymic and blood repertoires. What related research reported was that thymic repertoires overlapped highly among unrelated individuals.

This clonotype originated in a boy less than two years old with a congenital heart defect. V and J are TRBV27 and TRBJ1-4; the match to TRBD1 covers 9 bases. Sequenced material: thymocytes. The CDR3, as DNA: TGTGCCAGCAGGACCGGGACAGGGAGATATAATGAAAAACTGTTTTTT. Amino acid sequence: CASRTGTGRYNEKLFF.